The 3 T cell receptor beta chains given below trace back to one sample, sequenced in a study of long-term antiretroviral therapy in people with HIV. The authors ran the immunoSEQ assay, v3.0, at survey level. Using immunoSEQ multiplex PCR, the repertoire was profiled, and TCRdb retains in-frame clones only, with some absent. The sample yields about 28,000 clones, about 93% seen once. This material consisted of unsorted PBMCs, taken 6.2 years after starting antiretroviral therapy. The receptors shown here come from a man in his forties with HIV.

V gene TRBV2 combines with J gene TRBJ1-5, with TRBD1 as a possible D gene (5 bases). Trimming removed 8 bases at V and 2 bases at J, with 13 bases between. This CDR3 is 14 amino acids long. Germline V CDR1 and CDR2: SNHLY, FYNNEI. The CDR3 nucleotides are TGTGCCAGCCAGGGAAGTTTTGGCAATCAGCCCCAGCATTTT. It is translated as CASQGSFGNQPQHF.

The J gene is TRBJ2-3, the V gene TRBV6-1, with a weak D call TRBD2 (5 bases). The CDR3 extends over 15 amino acids. The germline V gene has CDR1 MNHNS and CDR2 SASEGT. Trimming removed 1 base at V and 3 bases at J, with 11 bases between. The CDR3, as DNA: TGTGCCAGCAGTGAAGATCCGGAGGAGACAGATACGCAGTATTTT. It yields the protein CASSEDPEETDTQYF.

In its sample, this clone was seen a few times. This chain uses TRBV11-2 with TRBJ2-1; D is unresolved. This CDR3 is built from 14 residues. Trimming shortened V by 5 bases and J by 3 bases, and 11 bases separated the two germline ends. The germline gives CDR1 SGHAT, CDR2 FQNNGV. The CDR3 DNA reads as TGTGCCAGCAGCCCAACCAACAGCTACAATGAGCAGTTCTTC. This encodes CASSPTNSYNEQFF.